This T cell receptor beta chain was retrieved from a study of T cells in localized non-small cell lung cancer. Profiled with immunoSEQ multiplex PCR; TCRdb holds only in-frame clones, not every one. The sample holds about 1,400 clones, approximately 18% seen once. The CDR3 consists of 14 residues. V lost 4 bases to trimming and J lost 4 bases, with 11 bases between them. Harvested at least 2 cm beyond the tumor margin, adjacent lung showed no atypia. This TCR was sampled from a female donor over 55 with stage II lung adenocarcinoma. This chain uses TRBV23-1 with TRBJ1-5; D unclear. TRBV23-1 counts as an open reading frame of uncertain function. The specimen was normal lung tissue next to the tumor, collected before any cancer treatment. The CDR3 protein is CASSRSSRNQPQHF. CDR3 coding DNA: TGCGCCAGCAGTCGGTCGTCAAGGAATCAGCCCCAGCATTTT.